Each of the 28 T cell receptor beta chains below was sequenced from the same sample in a study of early T cells in non-severe SARS-CoV-2 infection. TCRdb used MiXCR to reprocess the 5' RACE reads, holding one entry per CDR3 protein. Here the sample spans approximately 100,000 distinct CDR3 sequences, approximately 10% being singletons. The specimen was whole blood. Receptor source: an adult who was a healthcare worker with PCR-confirmed SARS-CoV-2 infection or an uninfected control (not recorded which).

This clonotype was seen a handful of times. The chain has TRBV12-3 or TRBV12-4 and TRBJ2-3; the match to TRBD2 covers 12 bases. CDR3 size: 17 residues. V shed 4 bases and J 2 bases; nucleotides not matched to a gene: 7. The CDR3, as DNA: TGTGCCAGCAGTTCTAGCGGGAGGGCCGCGGTCACAGATACGCAGTATTTT. Protein sequence: CASSSSGRAAVTDTQYF.

This clonotype was recorded a few times. The chain employs TRBV5-1 and TRBJ2-2, with D tentatively TRBD2 (5 bases). This CDR3 is built from 13 residues. Per germline, CDR1 SGHRS and CDR2 YFSETQ. Trimming took 4 bases from V and 8 from J, leaving 12 bases between them. CDR3 protein: CASSPGGGGELFF. In nucleotides, the CDR3 is TGCGCCAGCAGCCCTGGAGGTGGAGGGGAGCTGTTTTTT.

Many counts were recorded for this clonotype. J is TRBJ2-1 and V is TRBV6-4; D not resolved. The V end was cut by 8 bases, the J end by 7 bases, with 12 bases between. This CDR3 has 12 amino acids. Germline V gives CDR1 MRHNA, CDR2 SNTAGT. The CDR3: CASLGPGNEQFF. The CDR3 coding sequence is TGTGCCAGCCTTGGCCCTGGGAATGAGCAGTTCTTC.

In its sample, this clonotype was seen a few times. The chain uses TRBV29-1 and TRBJ2-7; 8 nucleotides agree with TRBD2. CDR1 and CDR2 (germline): SQVTM, ANQGSEA. J lost 3 bases, V lost 2 bases, and 6 bases had no gene match. CDR3 length: 14 amino acids. The CDR3 region is CSVEQTSGNYEQYF. DNA for the CDR3: TGCAGCGTTGAACAAACTAGCGGTAACTACGAGCAGTACTTC.

This rearrangement joins TRBV20-1 to TRBJ2-7; 7 bases line up with TRBD2. J was trimmed by 6 bases and V by 6 bases; bases with no gene match: 8. In germline, CDR1 is DFQATT, CDR2 SNEGSKA (reference sequence). The CDR3 has 12 residues. The CDR3 DNA reads as TGCAGTGCCGCGGCGGGGGTGGTCGAGCAGTACTTC. It codes for CSAAAGVVEQYF.

This clonotype has only a few counts. The chain joins TRBV20-1 to TRBJ2-3, with a possible D match to TRBD1 (7 bases). The germline CDR1 and CDR2 sequences are DFQATT and SNEGSKA (reference sequence). Trimming cost V 0 bases and J 3 bases, with 13 bases left between them. The CDR3 spans 15 residues. CDR3: CSARDPTGRTDTQYF. DNA of the CDR3: TGCAGTGCTAGAGATCCGACAGGGAGGACAGATACGCAGTATTTT.

This clonotype was recorded many times. The J gene is TRBJ1-1, the V gene TRBV30; D is unresolved. Per germline, CDR1 GTSNPN and CDR2 SVGIG (reference sequence). Trimming took off 0 bases at V and 3 bases at J, with 8 bases between the two ends. The CDR3 sequence is 13 residues long. The CDR3 DNA follows: TGTGCCTGGAGTGTACGCGCGGACACTGAAGCTTTCTTT. Protein sequence: CAWSVRADTEAFF. Filled out from reference TRBV30 and TRBJ1-1, the complete variable domain reads SQTIHQWPATLVQPVGSPLSLECTVEGTSNPNLYWYRQAAGRGLQLLFYSVGIGQISSEVPQNLSASRPQDRQFILSSKKLLLSDSGFYLCAWSVRADTEAFFGQGTRLTVV.

This clonotype turned up a few times. The gene calls are TRBV24-1 and TRBJ2-1; 8 bases agree with TRBD2. V was clipped by 4 bases and J by 8 bases; unmatched bases: 6. The CDR3 consists of 14 residues. CDR1 is KGHDR, CDR2 SFDVKD, per germline. DNA for the CDR3: TGTGCCACCAGTGAACCCGGGGGGGGCGATGAGCAGTTCTTC. It yields the protein CATSEPGGGDEQFF.

This clonotype was observed a handful of times. This chain joins TRBV20-1 and TRBJ2-2; 9 nucleotides line up with TRBD2. The CDR3 has 18 amino acids. Trimming at V came to 1 base and at J to 5 bases, leaving 14 bases not matched to a gene. Per germline, CDR1 DFQATT and CDR2 SNEGSKA (reference sequence). The chain's CDR3 is CSARAPWGSGGVTGELFF. The CDR3 region has the DNA TGCAGTGCTAGAGCGCCCTGGGGTAGCGGGGGAGTTACCGGGGAGCTGTTTTTT.

At least ten counts were recorded for this clonotype. The V and J genes are TRBV28 and TRBJ1-1; 7 bases match TRBD1. CDR1 and CDR2 from the germline V gene are MDHEN and SYDVKM. This CDR3 has 15 residues. Trimming cost V 6 bases and J 3 bases; bases outside gene matches: 10. The CDR3 nucleotides are TGTGCCAGCAGCTCATCGACAGGGCGGGACACTGAAGCTTTCTTT. Translating gives CASSSSTGRDTEAFF.

This clonotype was found many times. The rearrangement uses TRBV9 and TRBJ2-7; 9 nucleotides match TRBD1. The junction had 2 bases not matched to a gene; V was cut back by 0 bases and J by 1 base. From germline, CDR1 is SGDLS and CDR2 YYNGEE. This CDR3 has 15 residues. In nucleotides, the CDR3 is TGTGCCAGCAGCGTAGGTGGGACAGGGTCCTACGAGCAGTACTTC. Its translation: CASSVGGTGSYEQYF.

This chain links TRBV5-1 with TRBJ1-4, with a tentative D call TRBD1 (6 bases). V was shortened by 4 bases and J by 4 bases, with 20 bases between the two germline ends. The CDR3 length is 17 residues. Germline lookup yields CDR1 SGHRS and CDR2 YFSETQ. CDR3 region: CASSDRPRQARNEKLFF. CDR3 sequence (DNA): TGCGCCAGCAGCGACAGACCCCGACAGGCCCGTAATGAAAAACTGTTTTTT.

CDR3 bases: TGTGCCAGCAGCCCCCACGGACTAGGGGACACTGAAGCTTTCTTT. It encodes CASSPHGLGDTEAFF. The gene calls are TRBV5-4 and TRBJ1-1, with a possible D match to TRBD1 (5 bases). Trimming took 4 bases from V and 3 from J, leaving 16 bases between them. CDR1 and CDR2 (germline): SGHNT, YYREEE (reference sequence). There are 15 residues in the CDR3.

This clonotype was seen repeatedly, ten times or more. The chain has TRBV18 and TRBJ1-1; 10 nucleotides line up with TRBD1. The V and J ends lost 8 bases and 4 bases, in that order; junction bases with no gene match: 7. The CDR3 has 14 amino acids. From germline, CDR1 is KGHSH and CDR2 LQKENI. CDR3 DNA sequence: TGTGCCAGCATGACAGGGGGCGCGGGCACTGAAGCTTTCTTT. Protein sequence: CASMTGGAGTEAFF. The full variable domain, in which reference TRBV18 and TRBJ1-1 provide the parts outside the CDR3, is NAGVMQNPRHLVRRRGQEARLRCSPMKGHSHVYWYRQLPEEGLKFMVYLQKENIIDESGMPKERFSAEFPKEGPSILRIQQVVRGDSAAYFCASMTGGAGTEAFFGQGTRLTVV.

This clonotype has at least ten counts. The chain combines TRBV6-5 with TRBJ1-2, with no clear D. The V end was cut by 0 bases, the J end by 2 bases, with 4 bases between. The germline gives CDR1 MNHEY, CDR2 SVGAGI. There are 13 residues in the CDR3. In DNA form, the CDR3 reads TGTGCCAGCAGTTACTCGAGAAACTATGGCTACACCTTC. This sequence encodes CASSYSRNYGYTF.

This clonotype came up many times. The chain recombines TRBV7-6 with TRBJ2-2, with D maybe TRBD2 (5 bases). The CDR3 totals 17 residues. V lost 1 base to trimming and J lost 1 base, with 13 bases between them. Germline V lookup: CDR1 SGHVS, CDR2 FNYEAQ. The CDR3 region is CASSLGFGEWNTGELFF. DNA for the CDR3: TGTGCCAGCAGCTTAGGGTTCGGGGAATGGAACACCGGGGAGCTGTTTTTT.

CDR3 region: CASSLDARGNTIYF. The CDR3 DNA reads TGCGCCAGCAGCTTGGATGCGCGTGGAAACACCATATATTTT. The V gene is TRBV5-1, the J gene TRBJ1-3; D unclear. V shed 0 bases and J shed 3 bases, with 7 bases lying between them. The CDR3 has 14 amino acids. Germline values: CDR1 SGHRS, CDR2 YFSETQ.

This clonotype was detected only a few times. CDR3 DNA: TGTGCCATCAGCACGGGACAGGGAGGGACAGATACGCAGTATTTT. Amino acid sequence: CAISTGQGGTDTQYF. V and J are TRBV10-3 and TRBJ2-3; TRBD1 agrees at 9 bases. V lost 6 bases and J lost 3; bases outside the gene matches: 7. The CDR3 sequence is 15 residues long. CDR1 is ENHRY, CDR2 SYGVKD, per germline.

This clonotype was seen many times. The rearrangement links TRBV25-1 to TRBJ2-7, with 12 nucleotides matching TRBD1. CDR3 size: 15 residues. Germline V CDR1 and CDR2: MGHDK, SYGVNS. The junction had 9 bases not matched to a gene; V was cut back by 6 bases and J by 6 bases. CDR3 DNA: TGTGCCAGCAGGGGGAAGGGACAGGGGGCAAGCGAGCAGTACTTC. Translating it yields CASRGKGQGASEQYF.

In this sample, this clonotype turned up many times. This rearrangement joins TRBV20-1 to TRBJ1-5; possible D gene TRBD1, 6 bases. The V end was cut by 8 bases, the J end by 7 bases, with 18 bases between. The CDR3 is made up of 13 amino acids. CDR1 is DFQATT and CDR2 is SNEGSKA in the germline V gene (reference sequence). The CDR3 DNA is TGCAGTTCGTCCGGGGGCATAGGGCAGCCCCAGCATTTT. As protein: CSSSGGIGQPQHF.

This chain joins TRBV12-3 or TRBV12-4 and TRBJ1-2; D possibly corresponds to TRBD1 (5 bases). This CDR3 region has 14 residues. V shed 6 bases and J shed 4 bases, with 15 bases lying between them. The CDR3, as DNA: TGTGCCAGCAGACGCACCGACAGCCCCTATGGCTACACCTTC. Amino acids: CASRRTDSPYGYTF.

This clonotype was detected many times. This rearrangement joins TRBV29-1 to TRBJ2-1, with 8 bases fitting TRBD2. The germline V gene encodes CDR1 SQVTM and CDR2 ANQGSEA. The trim removed 5 bases at V and 9 bases at J, leaving 9 bases unmatched. The CDR3 extends over 13 amino acids. The CDR3 is CSVSGSTVTEQFF. CDR3 nucleotides: TGCAGCGTTAGCGGGAGTACAGTCACTGAGCAGTTCTTC.

This clonotype was detected ten times or more. The CDR3 DNA sequence: TGTGCCAGCAGCTCACAGGTTCATAGCAATCAGCCCCAGCATTTT. Translation gives CASSSQVHSNQPQHF. The rearrangement joins TRBV7-2 to TRBJ1-5, with D possibly being TRBD1 (5 bases). The CDR3 is made up of 15 amino acids. V was cut by 4 bases and J by 0 bases, with 10 bases left in between. Germline assignment: CDR1 SGHTA and CDR2 FQGNSA.

This clonotype was recorded a few times. The rearrangement joins TRBV20-1 to TRBJ1-6; D not certain. The CDR3 spans 16 residues. V was pared by 6 bases and J by 0 bases, with 15 bases between. Germline CDR1 and CDR2: DFQATT and SNEGSKA (reference sequence). DNA of the CDR3: TGCAGTGCAACGGACCGAAGAACCTCCTATAATTCACCCCTCCACTTT. This translates into CSATDRRTSYNSPLHF.

This clonotype was seen ten or more times. This rearrangement joins TRBV4-1 to TRBJ2-5; D is uncertain. This CDR3 region has 11 residues. From germline, CDR1 is MGHRA and CDR2 YSYEKL. V lost 3 bases and J 8 bases, leaving 7 bases between the germline ends. CDR3 coding DNA: TGCGCCAGCAGCCAGGAGAGAACCCAGTACTTC. Its protein is CASSQERTQYF.

This clonotype was observed at least ten times. The J gene is TRBJ1-4, the V gene TRBV5-1; possibly TRBD1 for D (5 bases). This CDR3 region has 15 residues. V lost 3 bases and J lost 7, with 16 bases in between. Germline V gives CDR1 SGHRS, CDR2 YFSETQ. The CDR3 nucleotides read TGCGCCAGCAGCTCCTCCGGGGGGAATCGTGAAAAACTGTTTTTT. Translating gives CASSSSGGNREKLFF.

The chain recombines TRBV30 with TRBJ1-1; a weak D match, TRBD1 (5 bases). The CDR3 has 14 amino acids. Germline assignment: CDR1 GTSNPN and CDR2 SVGIG (reference sequence). Trimming pared 4 bases from V and 4 bases from J, leaving 16 bases between. In DNA form, the CDR3 reads TGTGCCTGGACGACAGTGTGGGGCGGCACTGAAGCTTTCTTT. Amino acids: CAWTTVWGGTEAFF.

This clonotype has more than one count but fewer than ten. The chain is built from TRBV12-3 or TRBV12-4 and TRBJ1-4, with D perhaps matching TRBD1 (5 bases). The V end was cut by 3 bases, the J end by 5 bases, with 16 bases between. This CDR3 has 16 amino acids. DNA of the CDR3: TGTGCCAGCAGTTTCGGCAGACAGAACGGGAATGAAAAACTGTTTTTT. It is translated as CASSFGRQNGNEKLFF.